This TCR beta chain was profiled in a study of blood T cell repertoires in COVID-19. Study-level background: T cells, B-cell-depleted T cells, or PBMCs provided the cDNA or gDNA that served as material.

The CDR3 loop spans 15 amino acids. V lost 3 bases and J 7 bases, leaving 21 bases between the germline ends. Germline V gene lookup returns CDR1 GTSNPN and CDR2 SVGIG (reference sequence). Original data processing: Scientists estimated how many nucleated cells there were by amplifying reference gene primers. This table comes from immunoSEQ multiplex PCR, and its TCRdb copy is limited to in-frame clones, with some not included. The V and J calls and clone size are taken from that table; D and trimming were inferred from the DNA. The sample lists about 480,000 clones, roughly 88% occurring once. Sequences were obtained from peripheral blood. This TCR came from a woman aged 45-65 years with COVID-19, enrolled during active disease. This chain connects TRBV30 to TRBJ2-5; possibly TRBD1 for D (5 bases). The CDR3: CAWSATGKLWGTQYF. The CDR3 region has the DNA TGTGCCTGGAGCGCCACAGGAAAACTTTGGGGGACCCAGTACTTC.